This T cell receptor beta chain was recorded in a study of T cell clones after liver transplantation. Study background: Pre-transplant mixed lymphocyte reactions yielded third-party-reactive TCRbeta sequences as comparators for graft-donor-reactive sequences.

Method: immunoSEQ multiplex PCR; TCRdb's copy keeps in-frame clones and lacks some. The sample lists 20,000 to 30,000 clones, almost 70% seen once, with roughly 2.8% in the top ten. The study's findings and limits: In a couple of subjects, few donor cells limited the measurable donor-reactive repertoire.

Thawed unstimulated PBMCs were FACS-sorted by CD3, CD4 and CD8 into two populations. The CDR3 contains 15 residues. Losses at the gene ends were 0 bases for V and 6 bases for J; bases not matched to a gene: 6. The germline V gene has CDR1 SGHRS and CDR2 YFSETQ. About this clone itself: What it binds is unknown.

This specimen consisted of CD4+ T cells from blood, obtained before liver transplant. This chain uses TRBV5-1 with TRBJ2-1, with 7 bases lining up with TRBD1. The TCR sequence derives from a human donor who received a liver transplant. The CDR3 DNA reads as TGCGCCAGCAGCTTGGAAGGGACAGACGGCAATGAGCAGTTCTTC. Encoded protein: CASSLEGTDGNEQFF. Together with reference TRBV5-1 and TRBJ2-1, the CDR3 gives the full variable domain: KAGVTQTPRYLIKTRGQQVTLSCSPISGHRSVSWYQQTPGQGLQFLFEYFSETQRNKGNFPGRFSGRQFSNSRSEMNVSTLELGDSALYLCASSLEGTDGNEQFFGPGTRLTVL.